What follows are 23 T cell receptor beta chains derived from one specimen sequenced in a study of cytomegalovirus exposure and HLA in healthy donors. 13 Jbeta primers and 60 Vbeta primers were used for the PCR. Only in-frame clones appear in the TCRdb table, and some are missing; sequencing was by immunoSEQ multiplex PCR. This specimen shows about 200,000 clones; the ten leading clones hold less than 0.9%. Material for sequencing was PBMCs. These receptors came from a boy younger than 18 in good health and CMV-seronegative.

The chain employs TRBV15 and TRBJ2-3; a possible D gene is TRBD2 (5 bases). This CDR3 spans 13 amino acids. Trimming left V 0 bases short and J 6 bases short, with 7 bases between. The V gene's germline CDR1 is LNHNV and CDR2 YYDKDF (reference sequence). The CDR3 bases are TGTGCCACCAGCAGAGATCGAGGGGATACGCAGTATTTT. Its protein is CATSRDRGDTQYF. The whole variable domain, remainder taken from reference TRBV15 and TRBJ2-3, is DAMVIQNPRYQVTQFGKPVTLSCSQTLNHNVMYWYQQKSSQAPKLLFHYYDKDFNNEADTPDNFQSRRPNTSFCFLDIRSPGLGDTAMYLCATSRDRGDTQYFGPGTRLTVL.

This chain joins TRBV9 and TRBJ2-7; maybe TRBD1 (6 bases). The CDR3 sequence is 12 residues long. The V end lost 3 bases, the J end lost 6 bases, and 10 bases lay between the germline ends. Germline CDR1 reads SGDLS; CDR2 reads YYNGEE. Here the CDR3 reads CASSAGAGEQYF. The CDR3 bases are TGTGCCAGCAGCGCAGGGGCGGGCGAGCAGTACTTC.

The gene calls are TRBV10-3 and TRBJ2-5; TRBD1 matches at 9 bases. TRBJ2-7 matches the DNA end more closely, so the J call is doubtful. This CDR3 has 15 amino acids. Per the germline V gene, CDR1 is ENHRY and CDR2 is SYGVKD. CDR3 sequence reads: CAISPGQGLSYEQYF. The DNA of the CDR3 is TGTGCCATCAGCCCGGGACAGGGTCTATCCTACGAGCAGTACTTC.

The chain recombines TRBV30 with TRBJ2-5; no reliable D call. V shed 1 base and J shed 4 bases, with 16 bases lying between them. The CDR3 spans 15 residues. The V gene's germline CDR1 is GTSNPN and CDR2 SVGIG (reference sequence). The CDR3 region is CAWSAPSALGETQYF. CDR3 nucleotide sequence: TGTGCCTGGAGTGCACCCTCCGCCCTAGGAGAGACCCAGTACTTC.

This chain connects TRBV7-2 to TRBJ2-5; TRBD2 aligns across 11 bases. CDR3 size: 19 residues. V was pared by 5 bases and J by 4 bases, with 18 bases of the junction left unmatched. Germline CDR1 and CDR2: SGHTA and FQGNSA. CDR3 amino acids: CASSPHLGLAGGRRETQYF. In DNA form, the CDR3 reads TGTGCCAGCAGCCCACACCTAGGCCTAGCGGGGGGCAGACGAGAGACCCAGTACTTC.

The J gene is TRBJ2-1, the V gene TRBV4-3, with D possibly matching TRBD2 (5 bases). This CDR3 has 14 amino acids. The germline gives CDR1 LGHNA, CDR2 YSLEER. Trimming removed 1 base from V and 4 bases from J, with 8 bases in between. The CDR3 loop is CASSQGTGYNEQFF. The DNA for the CDR3 is TGCGCCAGCAGCCAAGGGACGGGGTACAATGAGCAGTTCTTC.

The rearrangement uses TRBV6-5 and TRBJ2-3; 7 positions agree with TRBD2. The CDR3 length is 11 residues. Germline V CDR1 and CDR2: MNHEY, SVGAGI. V dropped 4 bases and J dropped 8; count of bases not matched to a gene: 0. CDR3: CASSWGGTQYF. Written as DNA, the CDR3 is TGTGCCAGCAGTTGGGGGGGTACGCAGTATTTT.

The chain links TRBV9 to TRBJ2-5; D not certain. Germline values: CDR1 SGDLS, CDR2 YYNGEE. Trimming removed 3 bases from V and 4 bases from J, with 19 bases in between. This CDR3 is built from 16 residues. The chain's CDR3 is CASSEGSGLIAETQYF. DNA for the CDR3: TGTGCCAGCAGCGAAGGATCCGGCCTTATAGCAGAGACCCAGTACTTC.

As for this clone: Other DNA sequences within the sample encode an identical CDR3. CDR3 region: CASSYAGSSYEQYF. As DNA, the CDR3 is TGTGCCAGCAGTTACGCGGGGAGCTCCTACGAGCAGTACTTC. The gene calls are TRBV6-5 and TRBJ2-7, with D maybe TRBD2 (6 bases). Germline V CDR1 and CDR2: MNHEY, SVGAGI. Between the trimmed V and J ends, which lost 2 bases and 0 bases, there was a span of 8 bases. This CDR3 is 14 amino acids long.

The chain recombines TRBV30 with TRBJ2-2; 7 positions match TRBD2. V gave up 8 bases and J gave up 2 bases; unmatched junction bases: 5. The CDR3 has 13 residues. CDR1 is GTSNPN, CDR2 SVGIG, per germline (reference sequence). The chain's CDR3 is CARGEGNTGELFF. In DNA form, the CDR3 reads TGTGCCCGCGGGGAGGGAAACACCGGGGAGCTGTTTTTT.

The chain combines TRBV5-1 with TRBJ1-5; D call uncertain. The CDR3 is 16 amino acids. Trimming cost V 0 bases and J 7 bases, with 17 bases left between them. Per the germline V gene, CDR1 is SGHRS and CDR2 is YFSETQ. CDR3 coding DNA: TGCGCCAGCAGCTTGGAAGGGTCGGGAGTCGGCCAGCCCCAGCATTTT. This encodes CASSLEGSGVGQPQHF.

The chain uses TRBV13 and TRBJ2-1, with 8 bases lining up with TRBD2. The CDR3 covers 12 residues. V was clipped by 7 bases and J by 9 bases; unmatched bases: 5. Germline V lookup: CDR1 PRHDT, CDR2 FYEKMQ (reference sequence). CDR3 region: CASTPGGREQFF. In DNA, the CDR3 is TGTGCCAGCACGCCGGGGGGGCGTGAGCAGTTCTTC.

The rearrangement uses TRBV5-4 and TRBJ1-2; D is uncertain. This CDR3 comprises 12 residues. V was pared by 2 bases and J by 7 bases, with 9 bases between. In germline, CDR1 is SGHNT, CDR2 YYREEE (reference sequence). In nucleotides, the CDR3 is TGTGCCAGCAGCTTAAGTGAGTTTGGCTACACCTTC. This translates into CASSLSEFGYTF.

The V and J genes are TRBV4-1 and TRBJ2-5; weak D call: TRBD1 (6 bases). Germline CDR1 MGHRA, CDR2 YSYEKL. With 4 bases removed from V and 1 base from J, the gap between germline ends came to 10 bases. The CDR3 sequence is 14 residues long. The DNA of the CDR3 is TGCGCCAGCAGCCTACGACAGGCCCAAGAGACCCAGTACTTC. This sequence encodes CASSLRQAQETQYF.

V usage is TRBV5-1 and J usage is TRBJ1-4; D perhaps matches TRBD1 (5 bases). Trimming removed 3 bases from V and 4 bases from J, with 10 bases in between. Germline-derived CDR1 and CDR2 are SGHRS and YFSETQ. This CDR3 is 14 amino acids long. Written as DNA, the CDR3 is TGCGCCAGCAGCTACGGGGGTATTAATGAAAAACTGTTTTTT. It translates to CASSYGGINEKLFF.

This chain uses TRBV12-5 with TRBJ1-6; weak D call: TRBD1 (5 bases). The V end was cut by 3 bases, the J end by 1 base, with 13 bases between. This CDR3 comprises 17 residues. Germline V gives CDR1 LGHNT, CDR2 FRNRAP. In DNA, the CDR3 is TGTGCTAGTGGTTTAGACTTCAGGGATTCCTATAATTCACCCCTCCACTTT. Its translation: CASGLDFRDSYNSPLHF.

V usage is TRBV7-3 and J usage is TRBJ2-7; D perhaps matches TRBD1 (5 bases). The CDR3 covers 15 residues. The V end was cut by 0 bases, the J end by 2 bases, with 11 bases between. The V gene's germline CDR1 is SGHTA and CDR2 FQGTGA. CDR3 sequence reads: CASSLTGQGTYEQYF. The CDR3 nucleotides read TGTGCCAGCAGCTTAACGGGGCAGGGAACCTACGAGCAGTACTTC. Filled out from reference TRBV7-3 and TRBJ2-7, the complete variable domain reads GAGVSQTPSNKVTEKGKYVELRCDPISGHTALYWYRQSLGQGPEFLIYFQGTGAADDSGLPNDRFFAVRPEGSVSTLKIQRTERGDSAVYLCASSLTGQGTYEQYFGPGTRLTVT.

V is TRBV2 and J is TRBJ2-1, with a possible D match to TRBD1 (5 bases). With 4 bases removed from V and 6 bases from J, the gap between germline ends came to 10 bases. CDR3 length equals 13 residues. CDR1 and CDR2 from the germline V gene are SNHLY and FYNNEI. The CDR3 region has the DNA TGTGCCAGCAGTGGGGGCGTTGTCAATGAGCAGTTCTTC. Its protein product is CASSGGVVNEQFF.

The chain has TRBV10-2 and TRBJ1-6; tentative D call: TRBD1 (6 bases). The germline V gene encodes CDR1 WSHSY and CDR2 SAAADI. V was shortened by 7 bases and J by 7 bases, with 17 bases between the two germline ends. The CDR3 runs 15 residues. CDR3 loop: CASKTGVNQNSPLHF. The CDR3, as DNA: TGCGCCAGCAAGACAGGAGTTAACCAAAATTCACCCCTCCACTTT.

This rearrangement joins TRBV6-5 to TRBJ1-1, with 7 bases fitting TRBD1. J was trimmed by 3 bases and V by 5 bases; bases with no gene match: 0. This CDR3 spans 12 amino acids. Germline CDR1 is MNHEY and CDR2 is SVGAGI. The DNA of the CDR3 is TGTGCCAGCAGTGACAGGGACACTGAAGCTTTCTTT. Protein sequence: CASSDRDTEAFF.

J is TRBJ1-5 and V is TRBV30, with D unresolved. This CDR3 has 13 amino acids. Germline V CDR1 and CDR2: GTSNPN, SVGIG (reference sequence). With 3 bases removed from V and 3 bases from J, the gap between germline ends came to 9 bases. The CDR3 DNA is TGTGCCTGGAGCCCCAGTTACAATCAGCCCCAGCATTTT. It yields the protein CAWSPSYNQPQHF.

This chain uses TRBV4-1 with TRBJ1-2, with TRBD1 as a possible D gene (6 bases). CDR1 MGHRA and CDR2 YSYEKL come from the germline V gene. The V gene lost 6 bases and the J gene lost 3 bases, with 20 bases spanning the gap. The CDR3 has 16 residues. The CDR3 DNA reads as TGCGCCAGCAGTCTCTTGGCAGGGGTATCTTACTATGGCTACACCTTC. Protein: CASSLLAGVSYYGYTF.

The V gene is TRBV19, the J gene TRBJ1-5, with unresolved D. Germline CDR1 is LNHDA and CDR2 is SQIVND (reference sequence). The V and J ends lost 9 bases and 4 bases respectively, with 4 bases between them. CDR3 length: 10 residues. The CDR3 DNA is TGTGCCAGAATAAATCAGCCCCAGCATTTT. Encoded protein: CARINQPQHF.